The subject of this entry is one TCR beta chain. What it recognizes is unknown. Repertoires were generated with immunoSEQ multiplex PCR, while TCRdb's copy carries only in-frame clones and drops some. The data hold approximately 140,000 clones, with 75% to 95% observed a single time. CDR1 is LGHDT and CDR2 is YNNKEL in the germline V gene (reference sequence). This CDR3 has 14 amino acids. Between the trimmed V and J ends, which lost 4 bases and 5 bases, there was a span of 14 bases. This record belongs to a study of T cell responses to AZD1222 COVID-19 vaccine. General observations from the study: White British people made up most donors, females outnumbered males, and clonal diversity was possibly underestimated. Receipt of two AZD1222 doses was followed by a rise in Spike-specific TCR breadth and depth. The study found vaccine-associated CD4 TCRs spanning spike, dominant at 160-218 and 743-854.

The TCR sequence derives from an adult who received the AZD1222 COVID-19 vaccine. The chain recombines TRBV3-1 (or the pseudogene TRBV3-2) with TRBJ1-2; the D gene is possibly TRBD1 (5 bases). This sample comprised peripheral blood, obtained 28 days after the second AZD1222 dose. CDR3 sequence (DNA): TGTGCCAGCAGCCCCCGAAGGGCAGGGTATGGCTACACCTTC. This encodes CASSPRRAGYGYTF.